The rows below give T cell receptor beta chains drawn from one sample of a study of T-cell memory formation after mild COVID-19. TCRdb reanalysed the 5' RACE reads using MiXCR and keeps one entry per CDR3 protein. The sample has approximately 500,000 distinct CDR3 sequences; 25% are singletons. Sequencing was done on a sample of PBMCs or a T cell subset sorted from them (not recorded which). These receptor sequences come from an adult woman who had mild COVID-19 (a few samples of this study predate the infection). Cell type and time point are not known. Each CDR3 is given with its conserved first and last residue. Fields, in order: J gene, V gene, clone size, D gene, CDR3 protein, CDR3 DNA. D genes are given only for firm matches. Where a row states a size, it is once, few, many or the class of an expanded clone; other rows omit it.

j_call: TRBJ2-3
v_call: TRBV18
clone_size: NA
d_call: TRBD1
cdr3_aa: CASSPRQGAGDTQYF
cdr3_nt: TGTGCCAGCTCACCCCGACAGGGGGCTGGGGATACGCAGTATTTT

j_call: TRBJ2-1
v_call: TRBV12-3/TRBV12-4
clone_size: NA
d_call: TRBD2
cdr3_aa: CASSFGGEDNEQFF
cdr3_nt: TGTGCCAGCAGTTTTGGGGGGGAGGATAATGAGCAGTTCTTC

j_call: TRBJ2-5
v_call: TRBV7-9
clone_size: NA
d_call: NA
cdr3_aa: CASRLPGTKTRQETQYF
cdr3_nt: TGTGCCAGCAGGCTCCCCGGAACCAAAACACGGCAAGAGACCCAGTACTTC

j_call: TRBJ2-7
v_call: TRBV6-5
clone_size: few
d_call: TRBD1
cdr3_aa: CASSMRQGAEQYF
cdr3_nt: TGTGCCAGCAGCATGCGGCAGGGGGCCGAGCAGTACTTC

j_call: TRBJ2-5
v_call: TRBV4-2
clone_size: NA
d_call: TRBD1
cdr3_aa: CASSHPGQLKETQYF
cdr3_nt: TGTGCCAGCAGCCACCCGGGACAGTTAAAAGAGACCCAGTACTTC

j_call: TRBJ1-2
v_call: TRBV27
clone_size: NA
d_call: NA
cdr3_aa: CASSPNPAAGLYGYTF
cdr3_nt: TGTGCCAGCAGTCCCAATCCGGCGGCAGGGCTCTATGGCTACACCTTC

j_call: TRBJ2-7
v_call: TRBV18
clone_size: NA
d_call: TRBD1
cdr3_aa: CASSPPLTTGTEPYEQYF
cdr3_nt: TGTGCCAGCTCACCACCCCTCACCACAGGGACAGAACCCTACGAGCAGTACTTC

j_call: TRBJ2-4
v_call: TRBV7-8
clone_size: many
d_call: TRBD2
cdr3_aa: CASSLAGGANIQYF
cdr3_nt: TGTGCCAGCAGCTTAGCGGGAGGGGCAAACATTCAGTACTTC

j_call: TRBJ2-2
v_call: TRBV21-1
clone_size: few
d_call: NA
cdr3_aa: CASRRQGPANTGELFF
cdr3_nt: TGTGCCAGCAGGAGACAGGGGCCCGCGAACACCGGGGAGCTGTTTTTT

j_call: TRBJ2-3
v_call: TRBV5-1
clone_size: NA
d_call: TRBD1
cdr3_aa: CASSSGQGGADTQYF
cdr3_nt: TGCGCCAGCAGCTCGGGACAGGGGGGCGCAGATACGCAGTATTTT

j_call: TRBJ2-7
v_call: TRBV5-1
clone_size: NA
d_call: NA
cdr3_aa: CASSLAGYYEQYF
cdr3_nt: TGCGCCAGCAGCTTGGCCGGCTACTACGAGCAGTACTTC

j_call: TRBJ2-7
v_call: TRBV6-1
clone_size: few
d_call: NA
cdr3_aa: CASSEIVGTPQVEQYF
cdr3_nt: TGTGCCAGCAGTGAAATCGTAGGCACCCCACAGGTCGAGCAGTACTTC

j_call: TRBJ1-2
v_call: TRBV12-3/TRBV12-4
clone_size: few
d_call: NA
cdr3_aa: CASSLGGPSYGYTF
cdr3_nt: TGTGCCAGCAGTTTAGGGGGACCGTCCTATGGCTACACCTTC

j_call: TRBJ2-7
v_call: TRBV23-1
clone_size: NA
d_call: NA
cdr3_aa: CASSLEGGLMEQYF
cdr3_nt: TGCGCCAGCAGTCTAGAGGGGGGGCTAATGGAGCAGTACTTC

j_call: TRBJ2-1
v_call: TRBV7-9
clone_size: few
d_call: NA
cdr3_aa: CASSLHVISYNEQFF
cdr3_nt: TGTGCCAGCAGCTTGCACGTTATCTCCTACAATGAGCAGTTCTTC

j_call: TRBJ2-1
v_call: TRBV5-1
clone_size: many
d_call: TRBD2
cdr3_aa: CASSLVGPGAGGNNEQFF
cdr3_nt: TGCGCCAGCAGCTTGGTGGGCCCCGGAGCGGGAGGAAACAATGAGCAGTTCTTC

j_call: TRBJ2-3
v_call: TRBV12-3/TRBV12-4
clone_size: many
d_call: TRBD2
cdr3_aa: CASSSPGLASDTQYF
cdr3_nt: TGTGCCAGCAGTTCCCCGGGACTAGCTTCAGATACGCAGTATTTT

j_call: TRBJ2-2
v_call: TRBV7-6
clone_size: NA
d_call: TRBD1
cdr3_aa: CASSLIGGAGTGELFF
cdr3_nt: TGTGCCAGCAGCTTAATAGGGGGCGCGGGCACCGGGGAGCTGTTTTTT

j_call: TRBJ1-2
v_call: TRBV9
clone_size: once
d_call: NA
cdr3_aa: CASSVATGSFGYGYTF
cdr3_nt: TGTGCCAGCAGCGTAGCTACGGGCAGCTTCGGCTATGGCTACACCTTC

j_call: TRBJ2-1
v_call: TRBV12-5
clone_size: NA
d_call: NA
cdr3_aa: CASGLPPGRDNEQFF
cdr3_nt: TGTGCTAGTGGTCTCCCCCCGGGCCGCGACAATGAGCAGTTCTTC

j_call: TRBJ2-3
v_call: TRBV6-6
clone_size: NA
d_call: NA
cdr3_aa: CASSYGESTGGDF
cdr3_nt: TGTGCCAGCAGTTACGGGGAGTCGACCGGGGGCGATTTT

j_call: TRBJ1-2
v_call: TRBV20-1
clone_size: NA
d_call: NA
cdr3_aa: CSALPSNYGYTF
cdr3_nt: TGCAGTGCCCTACCCAGTAACTATGGCTACACCTTC

j_call: TRBJ2-7
v_call: TRBV3-1
clone_size: few
d_call: NA
cdr3_aa: CASSQEWREQYF
cdr3_nt: TGTGCCAGCAGCCAAGAATGGCGGGAGCAGTACTTC

j_call: TRBJ2-1
v_call: TRBV20-1
clone_size: NA
d_call: NA
cdr3_aa: CSALLPFSYNEQFF
cdr3_nt: TGCAGTGCTCTTCTCCCTTTCTCCTACAATGAGCAGTTCTTC

j_call: TRBJ2-1
v_call: TRBV24-1
clone_size: few
d_call: TRBD2
cdr3_aa: CATSDPGLAGGQLNEQFF
cdr3_nt: TGTGCCACCAGTGATCCGGGACTAGCGGGAGGCCAACTCAATGAGCAGTTCTTC

j_call: TRBJ2-1
v_call: TRBV7-2
clone_size: few
d_call: NA
cdr3_aa: CASSPQIRDEQFF
cdr3_nt: TGTGCCAGCAGCCCGCAAATTCGGGATGAGCAGTTCTTC

j_call: TRBJ2-5
v_call: TRBV29-1
clone_size: few
d_call: NA
cdr3_aa: CSVAGGRIPAETQYF
cdr3_nt: TGCAGCGTTGCTGGCGGGCGGATCCCGGCAGAGACCCAGTACTTC

j_call: TRBJ2-5
v_call: TRBV6-6
clone_size: few
d_call: TRBD2
cdr3_aa: CASSSERGGRETQYF
cdr3_nt: TGTGCCAGCAGTTCAGAGCGGGGGGGCAGAGAGACCCAGTACTTC

j_call: TRBJ2-1
v_call: TRBV7-7
clone_size: few
d_call: TRBD2
cdr3_aa: CASSPEAGGSYNEQFF
cdr3_nt: TGTGCCAGCAGCCCTGAAGCGGGGGGCTCCTACAATGAGCAGTTCTTC

j_call: TRBJ2-1
v_call: TRBV20-1
clone_size: NA
d_call: TRBD1
cdr3_aa: CSARENLGTGVNEQFF
cdr3_nt: TGCAGTGCTAGAGAGAATCTTGGAACAGGGGTGAATGAGCAGTTCTTC

j_call: TRBJ2-1
v_call: TRBV5-1
clone_size: once
d_call: TRBD2
cdr3_aa: CASSLTLAGAGEQFF
cdr3_nt: TGCGCCAGCAGCCTAACACTAGCGGGAGCAGGTGAGCAGTTCTTC

j_call: TRBJ1-3
v_call: TRBV20-1
clone_size: NA
d_call: NA
cdr3_aa: CSAQSRGLSGNTIYF
cdr3_nt: TGCAGTGCCCAATCGAGAGGGCTCTCTGGAAACACCATATATTTT

j_call: TRBJ2-3
v_call: TRBV9
clone_size: few
d_call: NA
cdr3_aa: CASSVEASRSQYF
cdr3_nt: TGTGCCAGCAGCGTAGAGGCTTCCCGGTCGCAGTATTTT

j_call: TRBJ1-1
v_call: TRBV5-1
clone_size: NA
d_call: NA
cdr3_aa: CASSYGDSEYTEAFF
cdr3_nt: TGCGCCAGCAGCTACGGGGACTCGGAGTACACTGAAGCTTTCTTT

j_call: TRBJ2-3
v_call: TRBV7-9
clone_size: NA
d_call: NA
cdr3_aa: CASRETGRGPTDTQYF
cdr3_nt: TGTGCCAGCAGAGAGACGGGCAGGGGTCCCACAGATACGCAGTATTTT

j_call: TRBJ2-1
v_call: TRBV5-1
clone_size: once
d_call: TRBD2
cdr3_aa: CASSPGLADYGNEQFF
cdr3_nt: TGCGCCAGCAGCCCGGGACTAGCGGACTACGGGAATGAGCAGTTCTTC

j_call: TRBJ1-5
v_call: TRBV21-1
clone_size: NA
d_call: NA
cdr3_aa: CASKKTGCGSNQPQHF
cdr3_nt: TGTGCCAGCAAGAAGACAGGGTGCGGCAGCAATCAGCCCCAGCATTTT

j_call: TRBJ2-3
v_call: TRBV7-9
clone_size: few
d_call: NA
cdr3_aa: CASSSPLGWGDTQYF
cdr3_nt: TGTGCCAGCAGCTCACCCCTGGGGTGGGGAGATACGCAGTATTTT

j_call: TRBJ2-4
v_call: TRBV7-9
clone_size: few
d_call: NA
cdr3_aa: CASSLDGLWNIQYF
cdr3_nt: TGTGCCAGCAGCTTAGATGGGTTGTGGAACATTCAGTACTTC

j_call: TRBJ1-2
v_call: TRBV29-1
clone_size: NA
d_call: NA
cdr3_aa: CSADYRIRANYGYTF
cdr3_nt: TGCAGCGCCGATTACAGGATTCGGGCTAACTATGGCTACACCTTC

j_call: TRBJ2-1
v_call: TRBV18
clone_size: few
d_call: TRBD2
cdr3_aa: CASSPTTGTSRYNEQFF
cdr3_nt: TGTGCCAGCTCGCCGACAACCGGGACTAGCCGCTACAATGAGCAGTTCTTC

j_call: TRBJ2-1
v_call: TRBV20-1
clone_size: few
d_call: TRBD2
cdr3_aa: CSAGLGGGYEQFF
cdr3_nt: TGCAGTGCCGGACTAGGAGGAGGCTATGAGCAGTTCTTC

j_call: TRBJ1-1
v_call: TRBV6-1
clone_size: NA
d_call: NA
cdr3_aa: CASSRQANLNTEAFF
cdr3_nt: TGTGCCAGCAGTCGACAGGCCAATTTGAACACTGAAGCTTTCTTT

j_call: TRBJ1-2
v_call: TRBV4-1
clone_size: once
d_call: NA
cdr3_aa: CASRQMGHGYTF
cdr3_nt: TGCGCCAGCAGACAAATGGGGCATGGCTACACCTTC

j_call: TRBJ1-1
v_call: TRBV5-4
clone_size: NA
d_call: NA
cdr3_aa: CASSVRRLTMNTEAFF
cdr3_nt: TGTGCCAGCAGCGTCCGGCGGCTGACGATGAACACTGAAGCTTTCTTT

j_call: TRBJ2-7
v_call: TRBV15
clone_size: NA
d_call: NA
cdr3_aa: CATSRDFRSRPVSYEQYF
cdr3_nt: TGTGCCACCAGCAGAGACTTTAGGAGTAGGCCGGTCTCCTACGAGCAGTACTTC

j_call: TRBJ2-1
v_call: TRBV11-1
clone_size: NA
d_call: NA
cdr3_aa: CASSLQEGPYNEQFF
cdr3_nt: TGTGCCAGCAGCTTACAGGAGGGCCCCTACAATGAGCAGTTCTTC

j_call: TRBJ2-1
v_call: TRBV7-9
clone_size: few
d_call: NA
cdr3_aa: CASRVGGNEQFF
cdr3_nt: TGTGCCAGCAGGGTAGGGGGCAATGAGCAGTTCTTC